The T cell receptor (beta chain) under discussion was sequenced for a study of blood T cell repertoires in COVID-19 (dated by TCRdb to 2019 to 2021). Regarding the research as a whole: The collaborator samples originated in the United States, Italy and Spain and spanned the acute and convalescent phases of COVID-19. The material from the prospective study consisted of cDNA or gDNA derived from T cells, B-cell-depleted T cells, or PBMCs. Deeply sampled blood TCRbeta repertoires from subjects exposed to, actively infected with, or recovered from COVID-19 were included in the dataset. The repertoires were made available in a free public database intended to serve as a resource for research on the immune response to SARS-CoV-2. Samples came from the ongoing ImmuneRACE study (first 160 participants) plus 1,254 subjects from 6 global collaborators. A de-identified subject ID, COVID-19 status, age in years and sex were almost always included in the sample metadata. HLA class I and class II types, where available, came from metadata supplied by the sample provider rather than from assay-based typing. The paper's findings and limits, for the study overall: The quantity of clinical and demographic metadata differed by source and by participant and was supplied without curation.

With respect to this clone: The antigen this receptor binds is unknown. No base quality values were provided; no much bigger clone lies one nucleotide off.

Whole blood was collected in K2EDTA tubes by collaborating institutions according to the institutions' own protocols. Collaborator samples were shipped for TCRbeta analysis as frozen whole blood, isolated PBMCs, or DNA extracted from either sample type. Trimming leaves V shorter by 3 bases and J shorter by 2 bases, with the junction holding 5 bases beyond the gene matches. CDR1 and CDR2, per the germline V gene, are SGHRS and YFSETQ. The CDR3 starts with the cysteine, ends with the phenylalanine, and has 15 residues. Here the CDR3 DNA is all that survives: 45 bases in frame from base 1. The immunoSEQ Assay, a bias-controlled multiplex PCR, was used to amplify TCRbeta CDR3 regions from genomic DNA. Concerning the study's data processing: The number of nucleated cells in each sample was estimated from the amplification of reference gene primers within the assay. To quantify the absolute abundance of each unique TCRbeta CDR3 rearrangement, sequence reads were collapsed and filtered. Productive Simpson clonality was computed per sample as the square root of Simpson's diversity index over productive rearrangements. Sourced from immuneACCESS, this table was stored by TCRdb with only in-frame sequences that have V and J called. A share of the clones is absent; for the studies checked, an unresolved V gene accounts for under half, and the remainder has no known explanation. V and J calls and clone size come straight from that table; D and trimming were deduced from the DNA. Counted in this sample were roughly 64,000 clones; approximately 92% of them appeared once. The ten largest clones add up to approximately 10% of the sample.

The rearranged chain carries TRBV5-1 and TRBJ2-1; TRBD1 lines up with 7 middle nucleotides. Sequenced sample: peripheral blood. The receptor was derived from a woman of 80 years or more with active COVID-19. In nucleotides, the sequence is TGCGCCAGCAGCTCATACAGGGGAACCTACAATGAGCAGTTCTTC. It translates to CASSSYRGTYNEQFF.